This TCR beta chain derives from a study of CD8 T cells in ankylosing spondylitis. General study points: Blood from ankylosing spondylitis patients appeared to carry a characteristic roughly 8-variant TCR beta motif.

TCRdb re-called the 5' RACE reads with MiXCR, one entry per CDR3 protein. Of about 240,000 distinct CDR3 sequences detected, around 10% appear once; the ten largest clones hold 6% to 8%. The CDR3 runs to 16 residues. Germline assignment: CDR1 SQVTM and CDR2 ANQGSEA. This clonotype was counted many times. The antigen is not known. The sequenced sample consisted of blood, either unsorted or a sorted T cell fraction (not recorded which). This TCR came from a male donor with ankylosing spondylitis or in good health (not recorded which). V usage is TRBV29-1 and J usage is TRBJ2-3, with TRBD2 matching over 12 bases. CDR3 in amino acids: CSPKLAGGKLTDTQYF. The CDR3, as DNA: TGCAGTCCCAAACTAGCGGGGGGCAAGCTCACAGATACGCAGTATTTT.